Here is one T cell receptor (beta chain) with its context. Source study methods: Reference gene primer amplification gave nucleated cell count estimates. TCRdb's table, derived via immunoSEQ multiplex PCR, lists solely in-frame clones and lacks some. V, J and clone size are those of that table, while D and trimming were read from the DNA. This sample carries about 82,000 clones, around four fifths of them seen once, and the ten largest clones take about a sixth. The sample originates from a study of blood T cell repertoires in COVID-19. About the research overall: The study drew acute and convalescent COVID-19 samples from the United States, Italy and Spain.

The CDR3 spans 15 residues. Germline values: CDR1 GTSNPN, CDR2 SVGIG (reference sequence). V was pared by 0 bases and J by 4 bases, with 3 bases of the junction left unmatched. The rearrangement links TRBV30 to TRBJ2-1; 10 positions agree with TRBD2. The sequencing input was peripheral blood. This clonotype originated in a man older than 75 with active or convalescent COVID-19. CDR3 sequence reads: CAWSVSAGGYNEQFF. The CDR3 region has the DNA TGTGCCTGGAGTGTTTCAGCGGGAGGGTACAATGAGCAGTTCTTC.